These 10 T cell receptor beta chains originate from one sample sequenced in a study of blood T cell repertoires in COVID-19. TCRdb keeps only in-frame clones here, not all; method: immunoSEQ multiplex PCR. The sample yields 87,000 or so clones, about 89% seen once. The sample consisted of peripheral blood. These receptors were collected from a human donor with acute or convalescent COVID-19. The donor label of this sample is uncertain.

The V call is TRBV10-3, the J call TRBJ2-7, with TRBD1 identical over 8 bases. Looked up from germline, CDR1 is ENHRY and CDR2 is SYGVKD. The CDR3 has 15 residues. With 7 bases clipped from V and 1 base from J, the junction kept 9 bases outside the gene matches. CDR3: CAIKKDRARSYEQYF. The CDR3 region has the DNA TGTGCCATCAAAAAGGACAGGGCCCGTTCCTACGAGCAGTACTTC.

V is TRBV9 and J is TRBJ1-1; D call uncertain. The CDR3 sequence is 11 residues long. The germline CDR1 and CDR2 sequences are SGDLS and YYNGEE. Trimming took off 4 bases at V and 7 bases at J, with 8 bases between the two ends. The CDR3 protein is CASSPGGEAFF. DNA of the CDR3: TGTGCCAGCAGCCCGGGAGGTGAAGCTTTCTTT.

The chain links TRBV30 to TRBJ1-1, with D hard to call. This CDR3 has 13 amino acids. Germline V gene sequence: CDR1 GTSNPN, CDR2 SVGIG (reference sequence). The ends were cut back, 2 bases at V and 0 bases at J, with 7 bases in the middle. The CDR3 nucleotides read TGTGCCTGGAGTTCCTTCCTGAACACTGAAGCTTTCTTT. This translates into CAWSSFLNTEAFF.

The V gene is TRBV15, the J gene TRBJ2-5, with D possibly matching TRBD2 (6 bases). The germline V and J ends were trimmed by 3 bases and 4 bases, with 9 bases remaining between them. The CDR3 runs to 13 residues. Germline CDR1 LNHNV, CDR2 YYDKDF (reference sequence). CDR3 residues: CATSSRRGETQYF. CDR3 in DNA: TGTGCCACCAGCAGCAGGAGGGGAGAGACCCAGTACTTC.

V gene TRBV6-1 combines with J gene TRBJ1-1; the match to TRBD1 covers 8 bases. Germline V CDR1 and CDR2: MNHNS, SASEGT. Trimming cost V 1 base and J 11 bases; bases outside gene matches: 15. This CDR3 is built from 16 residues. DNA of the CDR3: TGTGCCAGCAGTGAAGGACCGGGACAGGTGGACCGAAGGGCTTTCTTT. Amino acid sequence: CASSEGPGQVDRRAFF.

This clone is a singleton in its sample. The chain combines TRBV21-1 with TRBJ2-7; TRBD2 reflects the table's D call only, with no check against the DNA. TRBV21-1 is classified as a pseudogene. The CDR3 is 17 residues long. CDR3 nucleotides: TGTGCCAGCAGCCCACGAGGGCACGGGACTGTCCCCTACGAGCAGTACTTC. Translation: CASSPRGHGTVPYEQYF.

CDR3 sequence reads: CAWSTSYGYTF. DNA for the CDR3: TGTGCCTGGAGTACTAGCTATGGCTACACCTTC. The chain links TRBV30 to TRBJ1-2, with D unresolved. The germline V gene has CDR1 GTSNPN and CDR2 SVGIG (reference sequence). The CDR3 has 11 amino acids. V shed 2 bases and J shed 4 bases, with 5 bases lying between them.

The genes are TRBV15 and TRBJ1-1, with D possibly TRBD1 on 6 matching bases. The length of the CDR3 is 15 residues. Germline CDR1 and CDR2: LNHNV and YYDKDF (reference sequence). Trimming shortened V by 6 bases and J by 7 bases, and 21 bases separated the two germline ends. The CDR3 DNA sequence: TGTGCCACCAGGGACCTAACAGGGCCTAGGGGTGAAGCTTTCTTT. Amino acids: CATRDLTGPRGEAFF.

The rearrangement links TRBV7-3 to TRBJ1-2; 10 bases map to TRBD1. The ends lost 1 base at V and 6 bases at J; junction bases unmatched: 8. The germline V gene has CDR1 SGHTA and CDR2 FQGTGA. The CDR3 is 16 amino acids. The CDR3: CASSLNGRQGADGYTF. The DNA of the CDR3 is TGTGCCAGCAGCTTAAACGGAAGACAGGGGGCTGATGGCTACACCTTC. The variable domain in full, with the rest retrieved from reference TRBV7-3 and TRBJ1-2, is GAGVSQTPSNKVTEKGKYVELRCDPISGHTALYWYRQSLGQGPEFLIYFQGTGAADDSGLPNDRFFAVRPEGSVSTLKIQRTERGDSAVYLCASSLNGRQGADGYTFGSGTRLTVV.

The chain has TRBV27 and TRBJ2-7, with TRBD2 matching 15 bases. The CDR3 extends over 16 amino acids. Germline CDR1 is MNHEY and CDR2 is SMNVEV (reference sequence). V lost 4 bases to trimming and J lost 3 bases; unmatched junction nucleotides: 4. The chain's CDR3 is CASSSPGLAGGYEQYF. CDR3 sequence (DNA): TGTGCCAGCAGTTCCCCGGGACTAGCGGGGGGCTACGAGCAGTACTTC.